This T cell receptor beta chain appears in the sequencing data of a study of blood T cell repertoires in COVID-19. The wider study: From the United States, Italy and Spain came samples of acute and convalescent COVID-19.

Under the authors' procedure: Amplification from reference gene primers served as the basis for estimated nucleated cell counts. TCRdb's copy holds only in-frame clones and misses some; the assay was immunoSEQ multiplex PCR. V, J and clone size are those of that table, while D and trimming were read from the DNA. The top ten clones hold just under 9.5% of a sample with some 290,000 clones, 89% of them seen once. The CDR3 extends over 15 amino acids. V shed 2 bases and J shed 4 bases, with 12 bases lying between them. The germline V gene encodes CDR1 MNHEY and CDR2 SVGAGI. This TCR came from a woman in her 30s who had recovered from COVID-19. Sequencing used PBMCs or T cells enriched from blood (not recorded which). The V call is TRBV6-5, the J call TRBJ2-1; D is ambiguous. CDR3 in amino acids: CASSYTQPYYNEQFF. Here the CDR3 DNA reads TGTGCCAGCAGTTACACCCAACCCTATTACAATGAGCAGTTCTTC.